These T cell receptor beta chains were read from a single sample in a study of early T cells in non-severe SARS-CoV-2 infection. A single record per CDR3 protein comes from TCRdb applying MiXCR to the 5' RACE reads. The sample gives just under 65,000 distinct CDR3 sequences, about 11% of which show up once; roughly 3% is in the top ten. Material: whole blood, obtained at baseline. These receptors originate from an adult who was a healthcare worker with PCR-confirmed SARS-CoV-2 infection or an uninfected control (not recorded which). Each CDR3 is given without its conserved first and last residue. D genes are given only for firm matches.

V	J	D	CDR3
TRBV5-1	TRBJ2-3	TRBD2	ASNWRGAPTDTQY
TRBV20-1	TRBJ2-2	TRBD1	SAPDRAANTGELF
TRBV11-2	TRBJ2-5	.	ASSLNMGGTQY
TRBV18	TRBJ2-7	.	ASSDTPNSGVYEQY
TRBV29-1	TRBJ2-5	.	SVDLETQY
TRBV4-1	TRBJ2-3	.	ASSQVPGTGLTDTQY
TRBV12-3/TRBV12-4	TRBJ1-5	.	ASSFAGRQPQH
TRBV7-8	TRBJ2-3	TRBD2	ASSSTSVTTNTQY
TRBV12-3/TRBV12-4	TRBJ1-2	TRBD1	ASTKTGVDYGYT
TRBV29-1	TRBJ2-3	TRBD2	SVIAGASTDTQY
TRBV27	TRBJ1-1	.	ASSSRGRDTEAF
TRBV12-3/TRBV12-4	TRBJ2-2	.	ASQSDRNTGELF
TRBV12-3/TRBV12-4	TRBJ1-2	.	ASSRDIIGYT
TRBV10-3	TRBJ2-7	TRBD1	AITSEDRSYEQY
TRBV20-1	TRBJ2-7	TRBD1	SAQQGSYEQY
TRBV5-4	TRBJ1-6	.	ASSLDEAVEGSPLH
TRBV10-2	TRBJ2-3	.	ASSDTVRGHTDTQY
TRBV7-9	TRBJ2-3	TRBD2	ASSLRRGGIPSTDTQY
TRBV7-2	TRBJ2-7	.	ASSLQPTYEQY
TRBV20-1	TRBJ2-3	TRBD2	SVRGTSGRKISTDTQY
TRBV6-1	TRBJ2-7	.	ASSEQPEPIYEQY
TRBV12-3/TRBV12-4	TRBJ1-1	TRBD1	ASSFRQGDTEAF
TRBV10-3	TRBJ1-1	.	AIRQGTMNTEAF
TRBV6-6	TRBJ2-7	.	ASRHGVGDYEQY
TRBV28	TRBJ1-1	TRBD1	ASSMTGMNTEAF
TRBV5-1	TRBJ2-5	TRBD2	ASSGGHRQETQY
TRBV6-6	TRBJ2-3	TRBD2	ASSLASGGTDTQY
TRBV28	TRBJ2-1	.	ASSHGPFNEQF
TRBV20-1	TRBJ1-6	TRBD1	SARVGTDNSPLH
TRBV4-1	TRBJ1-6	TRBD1	ASSRNTGGLNNSPLH
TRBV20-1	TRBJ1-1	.	SARGSTVDTEAF
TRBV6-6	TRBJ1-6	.	ASSSQFYNSPLH
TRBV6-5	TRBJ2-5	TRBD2	ASRLLAGGKETQY
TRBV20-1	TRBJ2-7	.	SAERGAGEQY
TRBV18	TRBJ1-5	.	ASSPVGALGQPQH
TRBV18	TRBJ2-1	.	ASSPLASYNEQF
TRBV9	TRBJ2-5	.	ASSVGVEETQY
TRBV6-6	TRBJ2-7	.	ASSYLGSYEQY
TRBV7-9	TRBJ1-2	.	ASSRRGAGYGYT
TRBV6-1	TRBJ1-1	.	ASSARETEAF
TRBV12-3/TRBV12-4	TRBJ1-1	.	ASTLESGTEAF
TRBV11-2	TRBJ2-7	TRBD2	ASSRTGTSNYEQY
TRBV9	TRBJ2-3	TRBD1	ASSISGGLDTQY
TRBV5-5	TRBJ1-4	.	ASSFSGTTNEKLF
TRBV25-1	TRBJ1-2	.	ASSEGGGYGYT
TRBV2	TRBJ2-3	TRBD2	ASNRLAGADTQY
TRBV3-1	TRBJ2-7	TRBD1	ASSRATGIYEQY
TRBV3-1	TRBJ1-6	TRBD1	ASSQGWGTANSPLH
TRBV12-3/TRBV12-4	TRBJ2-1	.	ASSSTRNYNEQF
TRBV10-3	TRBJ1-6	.	AISWSNNSPLH
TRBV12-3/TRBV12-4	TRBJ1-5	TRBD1	ASSLGDSNHQPQH